The entry that follows covers one T cell receptor beta chain sequence. No antigen is known for it. CDR3 length: 15 residues. The V gene's germline CDR1 is SSHAT and CDR2 FNYEAQ (reference sequence). V was pared by 5 bases and J by 5 bases, with 6 bases of the junction left unmatched. The data are from a study of cytomegalovirus exposure and HLA in healthy donors. General study results and limits: Rare sequences made up most TCRs, while some public TCRs were found in many donors. In vitro checks showed that a few CMV-associated chains really do target CMV antigens. Reports credit the classifier with highly specific, highly sensitive diagnosis of cytomegalovirus status. In the roughly 130 validation repertoires, a later analysis found that first-cohort TCR clusters tended to co-occur.

Sequencing was performed with immunoSEQ multiplex PCR; in TCRdb, only in-frame clones are kept and a portion is missing. In the table there are 150,000 to 250,000 clones, roughly 81% of which are singletons. Specimen: PBMCs. This clonotype was obtained from a woman aged 25 to 45 in good health and CMV-seronegative. This chain uses TRBV7-7 with TRBJ2-5; 12 bases are shared with TRBD2. Here the CDR3 DNA reads TGTGCCAGCAGCCCCGCCGGGACTAGCGGGGAGACCCAGTACTTC. Its translation: CASSPAGTSGETQYF.